This T cell receptor beta chain was sequenced during a study of T cells in Graves' hyperthyroidism and ophthalmopathy. Findings and caveats of the study: Ophthalmopathy stood apart from stable hyperthyroidism in a 13 V-J model.

In regard to this clonotype: The antigen is undetermined.

CDR3 length equals 16 residues. Trimming took 4 bases from V and 3 from J; bases not matched to a gene: 5. CDR1 and CDR2 from the germline V gene are MNHEY and SMNVEV (reference sequence). Template material for amplifying TCR beta CDR3 regions consisted of RNA transcripts. Using the HTBI primer set, a first-round RT-PCR was run on the TCR CDR3. TCRdb reanalysed the multiplex PCR reads using MiXCR and keeps one entry per CDR3 protein. The sample has about 740,000 distinct CDR3 sequences; 14% are singletons. The sequencing input was blood. The TCR originated in a woman in her late teens or twenties with Graves' hyperthyroidism. This chain links TRBV27 with TRBJ2-5; TRBD2 matches at 13 bases. The CDR3 region is CASSSGTSGKEETQYF. The CDR3 DNA reads TGTGCCAGCAGTTCCGGGACTAGCGGGAAAGAAGAGACCCAGTACTTC.